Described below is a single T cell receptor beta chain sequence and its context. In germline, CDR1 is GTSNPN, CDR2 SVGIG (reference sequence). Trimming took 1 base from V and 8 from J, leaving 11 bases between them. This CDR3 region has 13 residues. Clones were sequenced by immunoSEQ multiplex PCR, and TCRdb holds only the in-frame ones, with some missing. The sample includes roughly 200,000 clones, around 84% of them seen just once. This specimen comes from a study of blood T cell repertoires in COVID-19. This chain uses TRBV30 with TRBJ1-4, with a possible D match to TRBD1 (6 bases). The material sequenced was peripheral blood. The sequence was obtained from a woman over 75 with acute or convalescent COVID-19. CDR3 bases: TGTGCCTGGAGTGCGAATCAGGGGGAAAAACTGTTTTTT. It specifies CAWSANQGEKLFF.